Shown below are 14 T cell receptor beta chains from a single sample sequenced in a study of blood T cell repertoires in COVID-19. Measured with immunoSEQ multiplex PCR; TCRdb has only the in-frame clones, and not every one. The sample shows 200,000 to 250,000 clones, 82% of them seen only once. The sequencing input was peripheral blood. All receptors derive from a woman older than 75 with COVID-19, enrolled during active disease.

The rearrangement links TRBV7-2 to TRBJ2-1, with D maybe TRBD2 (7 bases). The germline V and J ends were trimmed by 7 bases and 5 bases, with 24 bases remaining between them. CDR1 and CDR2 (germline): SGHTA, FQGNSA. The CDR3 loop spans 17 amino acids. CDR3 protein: CASIHRAGLLTDNEQFF. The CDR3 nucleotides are TGTGCCAGCATTCACAGGGCGGGACTACTGACTGACAATGAGCAGTTCTTC.

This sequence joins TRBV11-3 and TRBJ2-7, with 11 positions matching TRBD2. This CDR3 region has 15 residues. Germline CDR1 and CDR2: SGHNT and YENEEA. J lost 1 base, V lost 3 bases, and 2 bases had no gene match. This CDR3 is CASSLGTSGSYEQYF. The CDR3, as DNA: TGTGCCAGCAGCTTGGGGACTAGCGGTTCCTACGAGCAGTACTTC.

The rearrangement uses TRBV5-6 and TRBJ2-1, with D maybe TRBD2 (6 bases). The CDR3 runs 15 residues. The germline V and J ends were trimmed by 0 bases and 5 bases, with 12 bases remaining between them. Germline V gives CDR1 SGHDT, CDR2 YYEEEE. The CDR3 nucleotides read TGTGCCAGCAGCTTGGGGCCTAGCGCGAACAATGAGCAGTTCTTC. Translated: CASSLGPSANNEQFF.

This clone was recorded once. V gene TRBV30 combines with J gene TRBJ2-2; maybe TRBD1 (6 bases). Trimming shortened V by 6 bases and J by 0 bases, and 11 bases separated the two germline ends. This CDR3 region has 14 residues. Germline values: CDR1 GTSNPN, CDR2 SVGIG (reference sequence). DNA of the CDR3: TGTGCCTGTCCGGGACAATCGAACACCGGGGAGCTGTTTTTT. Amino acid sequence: CACPGQSNTGELFF.

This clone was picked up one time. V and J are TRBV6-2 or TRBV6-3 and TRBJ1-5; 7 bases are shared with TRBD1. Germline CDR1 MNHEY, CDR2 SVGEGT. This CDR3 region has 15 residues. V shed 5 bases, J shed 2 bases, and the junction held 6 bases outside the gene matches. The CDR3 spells CASSRTGQGNQPQHF. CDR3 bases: TGTGCCAGCAGTAGGACAGGCCAAGGCAATCAGCCCCAGCATTTT.

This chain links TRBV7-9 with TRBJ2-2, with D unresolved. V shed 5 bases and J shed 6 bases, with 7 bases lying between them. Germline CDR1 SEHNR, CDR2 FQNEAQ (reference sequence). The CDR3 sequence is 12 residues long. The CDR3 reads CASSHRAGELFF. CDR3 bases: TGTGCCAGCAGCCACAGAGCCGGGGAGCTGTTTTTT.

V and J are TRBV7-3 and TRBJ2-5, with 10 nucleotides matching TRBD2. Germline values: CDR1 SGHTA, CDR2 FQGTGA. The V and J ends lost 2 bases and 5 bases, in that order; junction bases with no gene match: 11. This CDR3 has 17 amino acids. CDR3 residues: CASSLSAVSGGKETQYF. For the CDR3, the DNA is TGTGCCAGCAGCTTATCCGCTGTTAGCGGGGGGAAGGAGACCCAGTACTTC. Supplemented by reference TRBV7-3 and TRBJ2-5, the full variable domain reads GAGVSQTPSNKVTEKGKYVELRCDPISGHTALYWYRQSLGQGPEFLIYFQGTGAADDSGLPNDRFFAVRPEGSVSTLKIQRTERGDSAVYLCASSLSAVSGGKETQYFGPGTRLLVL.

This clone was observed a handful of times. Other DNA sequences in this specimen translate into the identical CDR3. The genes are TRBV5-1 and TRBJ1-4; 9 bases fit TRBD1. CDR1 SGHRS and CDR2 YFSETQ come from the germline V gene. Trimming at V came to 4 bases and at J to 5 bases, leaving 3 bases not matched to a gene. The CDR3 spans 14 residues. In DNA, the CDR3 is TGCGCCAGCAGCCCCGGGACAGGGAATGAAAAACTGTTTTTT. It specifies CASSPGTGNEKLFF. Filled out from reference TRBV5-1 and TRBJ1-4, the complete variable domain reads KAGVTQTPRYLIKTRGQQVTLSCSPISGHRSVSWYQQTPGQGLQFLFEYFSETQRNKGNFPGRFSGRQFSNSRSEMNVSTLELGDSALYLCASSPGTGNEKLFFGSGTQLSVL.

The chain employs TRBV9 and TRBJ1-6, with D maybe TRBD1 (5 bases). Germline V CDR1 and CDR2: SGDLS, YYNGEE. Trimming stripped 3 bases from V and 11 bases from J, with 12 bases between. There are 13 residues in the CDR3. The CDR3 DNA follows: TGTGCCAGCAGCGAGTGGGGCGGGACACCCCTCCACTTT. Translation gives CASSEWGGTPLHF.

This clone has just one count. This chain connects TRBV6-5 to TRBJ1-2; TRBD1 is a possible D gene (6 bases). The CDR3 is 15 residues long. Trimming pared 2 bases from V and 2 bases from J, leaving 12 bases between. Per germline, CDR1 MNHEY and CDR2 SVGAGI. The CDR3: CASSYRDDRNYGYTF. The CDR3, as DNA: TGTGCCAGCAGTTACAGGGACGACAGGAACTATGGCTACACCTTC.

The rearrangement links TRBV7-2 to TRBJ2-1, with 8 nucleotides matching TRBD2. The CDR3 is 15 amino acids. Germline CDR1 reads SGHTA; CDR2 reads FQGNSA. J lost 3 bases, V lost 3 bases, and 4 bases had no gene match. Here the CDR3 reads CASSLGLVVYNEQFF. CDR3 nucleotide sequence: TGTGCCAGCAGCTTGGGACTAGTAGTCTACAATGAGCAGTTCTTC.

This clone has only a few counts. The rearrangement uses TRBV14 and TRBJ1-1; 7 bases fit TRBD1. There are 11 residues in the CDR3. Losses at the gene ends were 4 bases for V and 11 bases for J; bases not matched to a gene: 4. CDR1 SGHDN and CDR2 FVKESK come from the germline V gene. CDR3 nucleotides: TGTGCCAGCAGCCGAACAGGGGTGGCTTTCTTT. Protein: CASSRTGVAFF. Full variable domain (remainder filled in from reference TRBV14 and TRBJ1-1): EAGVTQFPSHSVIEKGQTVTLRCDPISGHDNLYWYRRVMGKEIKFLLHFVKESKQDESGMPNNRFLAERTGGTYSTLKVQPAELEDSGVYFCASSRTGVAFFGQGTRLTVV.

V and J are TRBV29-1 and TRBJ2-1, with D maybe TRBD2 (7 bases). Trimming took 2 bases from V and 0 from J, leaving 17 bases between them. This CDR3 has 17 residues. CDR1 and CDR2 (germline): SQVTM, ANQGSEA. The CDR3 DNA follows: TGCAGCGTTGAACGGTCTAGCGGAGGGGGCTCCTACAATGAGCAGTTCTTC. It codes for CSVERSSGGGSYNEQFF.

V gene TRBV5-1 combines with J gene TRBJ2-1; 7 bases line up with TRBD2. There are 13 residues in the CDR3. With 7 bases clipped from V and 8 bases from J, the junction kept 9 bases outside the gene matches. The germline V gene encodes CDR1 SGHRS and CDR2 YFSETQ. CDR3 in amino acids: CASAGTNPHEQFF. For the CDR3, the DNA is TGCGCCAGCGCCGGGACTAACCCCCATGAGCAGTTCTTC.